The clone carrying this T cell receptor (beta chain) was seen a few times. These data are taken from a study of early T cells in non-severe SARS-CoV-2 infection. CDR1 is SGHDT, CDR2 YYEEEE, per germline. The CDR3 totals 15 residues. The junction had 7 bases not matched to a gene; V was cut back by 4 bases and J by 5 bases. As part of library construction, unique molecular identifiers were attached to individual cDNA molecules. Via MiXCR, TCRdb re-called the 5' RACE reads, giving one row per CDR3 protein. The profile covers around 70,000 distinct CDR3 sequences, with 12% appearing a single time and approximately 3.9% taken by the ten largest.

The sequenced sample was whole blood. The chain carries TRBV5-6 and TRBJ2-2; 8 bases fit TRBD2. This TCR came from an adult who was a healthcare worker with PCR-confirmed SARS-CoV-2 infection or an uninfected control (not recorded which). CDR3 bases: TGTGCCAGCAGCCGAGCGGGAGTGGATACCGGGGAGCTGTTTTTT. This translates into CASSRAGVDTGELFF.